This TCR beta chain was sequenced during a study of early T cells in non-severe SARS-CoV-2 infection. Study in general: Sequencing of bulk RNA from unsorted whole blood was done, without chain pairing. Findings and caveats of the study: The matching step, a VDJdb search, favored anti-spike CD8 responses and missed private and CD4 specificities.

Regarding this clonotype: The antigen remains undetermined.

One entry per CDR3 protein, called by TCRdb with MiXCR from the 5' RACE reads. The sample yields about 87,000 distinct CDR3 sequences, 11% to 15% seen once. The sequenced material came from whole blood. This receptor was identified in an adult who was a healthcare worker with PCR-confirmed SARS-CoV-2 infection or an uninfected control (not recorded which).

For the CDR3, the DNA is TGTGCCAGCAGCCAGGGAGTATACGAGCAGTACTTC. Translated, it gives CASSQGVYEQYF. The chain employs TRBV7-2 and TRBJ2-7; either TRBD1 or TRBD2 may fit D (5 bases each). V was shortened by 5 bases and J by 4 bases, with 9 bases between the two germline ends. The CDR3 sequence is 12 residues long. Germline V lookup: CDR1 SGHTA, CDR2 FQGNSA.